This T cell receptor (beta chain) was profiled in a study of cytomegalovirus exposure and HLA in healthy donors. CDR1 is SEHNR and CDR2 is FQNEAQ in the germline V gene (reference sequence). This CDR3 comprises 19 residues. The V segment lost 5 bases and the J segment 0 bases; nucleotides outside the gene matches: 15. The PCR made use of 60 Vbeta and 13 Jbeta primers. Libraries were prepared by immunoSEQ multiplex PCR; TCRdb keeps only in-frame clonotypes and omits some of them. This sample's table reports 150,000 or so clones. The sequenced material came from PBMCs. The receptor was derived from a woman aged 45-65 years in good health and CMV-seronegative. The chain joins TRBV7-9 to TRBJ2-7; 11 nucleotides line up with TRBD2. CDR3 region: CASSPRPGLAARYSYEQYF. The CDR3 DNA follows: TGTGCCAGCAGCCCCCGGCCGGGACTAGCGGCTCGGTACTCCTACGAGCAGTACTTC.